Listed below are T cell receptor beta chains from one sample, sequenced in a study of long-term antiretroviral therapy in people with HIV. Generated by immunoSEQ multiplex PCR, the TCRdb table keeps only in-frame clones and is missing some. The repertoire consists of approximately 29,000 clones, with about 94% occurring once and the leading ten covering 10%. The sample consisted of unsorted PBMCs, taken 6.2 years after starting antiretroviral therapy. The receptors come from a man in his forties or fifties with HIV. The CDR3 runs from the conserved cysteine through the conserved F or W. D genes are given only for firm matches. Only part of the rows carry a size: once, few, many, or a class if the clone is expanded.

size: once; J: TRBJ2-1; V: TRBV7-2; length: 15; D: -; DNA: TGTGCCAGCAGCCCCAGGCTAAGCTCCTACAATGAGCAGTTCTTC; CDR3: CASSPRLSSYNEQFF
size: -; J: TRBJ1-3; V: TRBV6-5; length: 14; D: -; DNA: TGTGCCAGCAGTCCGGGACGGTATGGAAACACCATATATTTT; CDR3: CASSPGRYGNTIYF
size: -; J: TRBJ2-3; V: TRBV9; length: 11; D: -; DNA: TGTGCCAGCAGCGTAGAAGATACGCAGTATTTT; CDR3: CASSVEDTQYF
size: -; J: TRBJ1-1; V: TRBV5-6; length: 13; D: -; DNA: TGTGCCAGCAGCCCAGGGTGGAACACTGAAGCTTTCTTT; CDR3: CASSPGWNTEAFF
size: -; J: TRBJ1-3; V: TRBV10-3; length: 13; D: -; DNA: TGTGCCATCAGTGAGTCAGGGCGAAACACCATATATTTT; CDR3: CAISESGRNTIYF
size: -; J: TRBJ1-4; V: TRBV18; length: 17; D: TRBD1; DNA: TGTGCCAGCTCAAATAGAATACGACAGGGGCCTAATGAAAAACTGTTTTTT; CDR3: CASSNRIRQGPNEKLFF
size: -; J: TRBJ1-4; V: TRBV5-4; length: 13; D: TRBD1; DNA: TGTGCCACCTCTCAGGGGGCGCGTGAAAAACTGTTTTTT; CDR3: CATSQGAREKLFF
size: -; J: TRBJ2-1; V: TRBV7-9; length: 12; D: -; DNA: TGTGCCAGCAGCTTCCTTTACAATGAGCAGTTCTTC; CDR3: CASSFLYNEQFF
size: -; J: TRBJ2-3; V: TRBV18; length: 12; D: -; DNA: TGTGCCAGCTCGCTGATCACAGATACGCAGTATTTT; CDR3: CASSLITDTQYF
size: once; J: TRBJ1-2; V: TRBV4-1; length: 16; D: -; DNA: TGCGCCAGCAGCCAAGTCCATCTCGAGGCTAACTATGGCTACACCTTC; CDR3: CASSQVHLEANYGYTF
size: once; J: TRBJ1-2; V: TRBV5-5; length: 15; D: -; DNA: TGTGCCAGCAGCCCGGATACAGGGAGGGTCTATGGCTACACCTTC; CDR3: CASSPDTGRVYGYTF
size: -; J: TRBJ2-5; V: TRBV7-2; length: 15; D: -; DNA: TGTGCCAGCAGCTTAGGGGGTGGGGGGCAAGAGACCCAGTACTTC; CDR3: CASSLGGGGQETQYF
size: few; J: TRBJ2-7; V: TRBV12-5; length: 14; D: TRBD1; DNA: TGTGCTAGTGGGTCCGGGACAGACTCCTACGAGCAGTACTTC; CDR3: CASGSGTDSYEQYF
size: few; J: TRBJ1-2; V: TRBV9; length: 14; D: -; DNA: TGTGCCAGCAGCCCCCGGGAAGATCCTCCCCGCTACACCTTC; CDR3: CASSPREDPPRYTF
size: -; J: TRBJ1-1; V: TRBV2; length: 17; D: -; DNA: TGTGCCAGCAGTGGGGAGCGGGACACTTACATGAACACTGAAGCTTTCTTT; CDR3: CASSGERDTYMNTEAFF
size: -; J: TRBJ1-3; V: TRBV10-3; length: 15; D: -; DNA: TGTGCCATCAGTGAGGGCAGTCAATCGGGAAACACCATATATTTT; CDR3: CAISEGSQSGNTIYF
size: -; J: TRBJ2-7; V: TRBV4-3; length: 15; D: -; DNA: TGCGCCAGCAGCCAAGAAAGGGGACACCCTTACGAGCAGTACTTC; CDR3: CASSQERGHPYEQYF
size: -; J: TRBJ2-3; V: TRBV5-1; length: 15; D: TRBD2; DNA: TGCGCCAGCAGCTTGATGGCGGGAGCAGCAGATACGCAGTATTTT; CDR3: CASSLMAGAADTQYF
size: -; J: TRBJ2-2; V: TRBV7-2; length: 15; D: TRBD2; DNA: TGTGCCAGCAGCCAAGGACTAGCGGGGTTCGGGGAGCTGTTTTTT; CDR3: CASSQGLAGFGELFF
size: -; J: TRBJ1-2; V: TRBV9; length: 14; D: -; DNA: TGTGCCAGCAGCGTAGGAGGAGGCTTGGGGGGCTACACCTTC; CDR3: CASSVGGGLGGYTF
size: -; J: TRBJ2-7; V: TRBV18; length: 14; D: TRBD1; DNA: TGTGCCAGCTCACCCTCCGGGACAGCTTACGAGCAGTACTTC; CDR3: CASSPSGTAYEQYF
size: -; J: TRBJ2-6; V: TRBV10-3; length: 16; D: TRBD1; DNA: TGTGCCAGCTTAGGGACAGGGAAGCCTGGGGCCAACGTCCTGACTTTC; CDR3: CASLGTGKPGANVLTF
size: -; J: TRBJ1-1; V: TRBV19; length: 15; D: -; DNA: TGTGCCAGTAGTGTCCCACAGGGTACGACCACTGAAGCTTTCTTT; CDR3: CASSVPQGTTTEAFF
size: once; J: TRBJ1-2; V: TRBV4-3; length: 14; D: -; DNA: TGCGCCAGCAGCCAAGATAGGGGGGCCTTAGGCTACACCTTC; CDR3: CASSQDRGALGYTF
size: -; J: TRBJ2-3; V: TRBV7-2; length: 15; D: -; DNA: TGTGCCAGCAGCTTAGGCGGGGGCACGGCAGATACGCAGTATTTT; CDR3: CASSLGGGTADTQYF
size: -; J: TRBJ2-1; V: TRBV6-5; length: 15; D: TRBD1; DNA: TGTGCCAGCAGACTCGGACAGGGCTCCTACAATGAGCAGTTCTTC; CDR3: CASRLGQGSYNEQFF
size: -; J: TRBJ2-5; V: TRBV7-9; length: 13; D: TRBD2; DNA: TGTGCCAGCAGCTCCAGCGGGGAAGAGACCCAGTACTTC; CDR3: CASSSSGEETQYF
size: -; J: TRBJ2-7; V: TRBV5-4; length: 15; D: TRBD1; DNA: TGTGCCAGCAGCCCAAACAGACAGGGGAGGTACGAGCAGTACTTC; CDR3: CASSPNRQGRYEQYF
size: -; J: TRBJ2-7; V: TRBV7-9; length: 16; D: -; DNA: TGTGCCAGCATCCCGTTAGGGCCTAAATCGGTCGACGAGCAGTACTTC; CDR3: CASIPLGPKSVDEQYF
size: -; J: TRBJ2-7; V: TRBV2; length: 14; D: TRBD2; DNA: TGTGCCAGCAGTGGGACTAGCGGTGACTACGAGCAGTACTTC; CDR3: CASSGTSGDYEQYF
size: -; J: TRBJ1-2; V: TRBV19; length: 15; D: -; DNA: TGTGCCAGTAACCCCTCGTCTAGATCTAACTATGGCTACACCTTC; CDR3: CASNPSSRSNYGYTF
size: -; J: TRBJ2-3; V: TRBV6-1; length: 15; D: TRBD2; DNA: TGTGCCAGCAGTGAAACTAGCGGGGGGGCAGATACGCAGTATTTT; CDR3: CASSETSGGADTQYF
size: -; J: TRBJ2-7; V: TRBV28; length: 15; D: TRBD1; DNA: TGTGCCAGCACCCAATCCCGGGACAGCTCCTACGAGCAGTACTTC; CDR3: CASTQSRDSSYEQYF
size: -; J: TRBJ1-1; V: TRBV11-1; length: 16; D: -; DNA: TGTGCCAGCAGCTCCCCCTCGGGACGGCGGAACACTGAAGCTTTCTTT; CDR3: CASSSPSGRRNTEAFF
size: -; J: TRBJ2-5; V: TRBV13; length: 15; D: -; DNA: TGTGCCAGCAGCTTTCGATTAGATCAGAAAGAGACCCAGTACTTC; CDR3: CASSFRLDQKETQYF
size: once; J: TRBJ1-5; V: TRBV5-6; length: 15; D: TRBD1; DNA: TGTGCCAGCAGCTTGGGACAGGGCTTTAATCAGCCCCAGCATTTT; CDR3: CASSLGQGFNQPQHF
size: -; J: TRBJ2-1; V: TRBV7-2; length: 17; D: -; DNA: TGTGCCAGCAGCTTAAGTCTAGGGGGGAGCTCCTACAATGAGCAGTTCTTC; CDR3: CASSLSLGGSSYNEQFF
size: -; J: TRBJ1-1; V: TRBV11-2; length: 15; D: TRBD1; DNA: TGTGCCAGCAGCATTACAGGGGGCGCAGACACTGAAGCTTTCTTT; CDR3: CASSITGGADTEAFF
size: -; J: TRBJ2-7; V: TRBV6-4; length: 14; D: -; DNA: TGTGCCAAGAGAGACGGACTTTTCTCCTACGAGCAGTACTTC; CDR3: CAKRDGLFSYEQYF
size: -; J: TRBJ2-3; V: TRBV4-3; length: 13; D: TRBD2; DNA: TGCGCCAGCAGCCAAGGGGAGGGAGATACGCAGTATTTT; CDR3: CASSQGEGDTQYF
size: large; J: TRBJ2-1; V: TRBV27; length: 14; D: -; DNA: TGTGCCAGCAGTAGTGGGACACGTCCCAATGAGCAGTTCTTC; CDR3: CASSSGTRPNEQFF
size: -; J: TRBJ2-7; V: TRBV10-2; length: 14; D: TRBD2; DNA: TGCGCCAGCAGTGAGGGGACTAGCGATAACGAGCAGTACTTC; CDR3: CASSEGTSDNEQYF
size: once; J: TRBJ1-3; V: TRBV5-1; length: 14; D: -; DNA: TGCGCCAGCACTCCTGTCGCTGGTGGAAACACCATATATTTT; CDR3: CASTPVAGGNTIYF
size: -; J: TRBJ2-5; V: TRBV19; length: 13; D: -; DNA: TGTGCCAGTAGTATTAGGGATCGGGAGACCCAGTACTTC; CDR3: CASSIRDRETQYF
size: -; J: TRBJ2-2; V: TRBV11-3; length: 17; D: TRBD2; DNA: TGTGCCAGCAGCTGGGTGTCTAGCGGGGGGAACACCGGGGAGCTGTTTTTT; CDR3: CASSWVSSGGNTGELFF
size: -; J: TRBJ2-7; V: TRBV7-3; length: 15; D: -; DNA: TGTGCCAGCAGCTTAGGGCCGGCGGCAAGCTACGAGCAGTACTTC; CDR3: CASSLGPAASYEQYF
size: few; J: TRBJ2-1; V: TRBV7-9; length: 15; D: -; DNA: TGTGCCAGCAGATCTACAGGGAGCTCCTACAATGAGCAGTTCTTC; CDR3: CASRSTGSSYNEQFF
size: -; J: TRBJ2-7; V: TRBV19; length: 13; D: TRBD2; DNA: TGTGCCAGTGGGGCGGGAGGGCCCAACGAGCAGTACTTC; CDR3: CASGAGGPNEQYF
size: -; J: TRBJ1-5; V: TRBV30; length: 15; D: -; DNA: TGTGCCTGGAGCGAAGACGGTTATAGCAATCAGCCCCAGCATTTT; CDR3: CAWSEDGYSNQPQHF